This paragraph covers one T cell receptor (beta chain) sequence. How the authors handled the data: Estimation of nucleated cell counts relied on the amplification of reference gene primers. Assay: immunoSEQ multiplex PCR; the TCRdb copy retains only in-frame clones and omits some. Clonal size and the V and J genes are those of that table, whereas D and trimming came from the DNA. Here the sample spans about 280,000 clones, around 91% being singletons. The sample originates from a study of blood T cell repertoires in COVID-19. Study information: Acute and convalescent COVID-19 specimens originated in the United States, Italy and Spain. Sources were T cells, B-cell-depleted T cells, or PBMCs; the material itself was cDNA or gDNA.

The V end lost 0 bases, the J end lost 2 bases, and 10 bases lay between the germline ends. The length of the CDR3 is 15 residues. Germline-derived CDR1 and CDR2 are SEHNR and FQNEAQ (reference sequence). Source material: PBMCs or T cells enriched from blood (not recorded which). This clonotype was obtained from a woman younger than 35 with acute COVID-19. This rearrangement joins TRBV7-9 to TRBJ1-2; D gene unclear. DNA of the CDR3: TGTGCCAGCAGCTTAGCGTGGGAGAACAACTATGGCTACACCTTC. Its translation is CASSLAWENNYGYTF.